Listed below are T cell receptor beta chains from one sample, sequenced in a study of identical twins. From the 5' RACE reads, TCRdb called clonotypes with MiXCR, one entry per CDR3 protein. Among hundreds of thousands of distinct CDR3 sequences listed, around 7.6% were seen once. This sample also belongs to another study, concerning yellow fever vaccine responses in identical twins.

Sample: CD8+ T cells sorted from blood. The receptors derive from a woman aged 18-35 years in good health. Each CDR3 is given with its conserved first and last residue. The order of the fields is V gene, D gene, clone size, J gene, CDR3 protein, CDR3 DNA. The D gene is left open where the match is weak. Part of the rows lack a size; the others show once, few, many or a class for expanded clones.

V: TRBV27; D: -; size: many; J: TRBJ1-1; CDR3: CASSAGREAFF; DNA: TGTGCCAGCAGTGCTGGGAGAGAAGCTTTCTTT
V: TRBV28; D: -; size: -; J: TRBJ1-5; CDR3: CASSLFGAISQPQHF; DNA: TGTGCCAGCAGTTTATTTGGGGCTATAAGCCAGCCCCAGCATTTT
V: TRBV11-2; D: -; size: -; J: TRBJ2-6; CDR3: CASSLVSAGANVLTF; DNA: TGTGCCAGCAGCTTAGTCTCAGCTGGGGCCAACGTCCTGACTTTC
V: TRBV27; D: TRBD1; size: few; J: TRBJ2-4; CDR3: CASSPGTVVLAKNIQYF; DNA: TGTGCCAGCAGTCCGGGGACAGTAGTTCTAGCCAAAAACATTCAGTACTTC
V: TRBV7-9; D: -; size: few; J: TRBJ2-2; CDR3: CASSLSGGPNTGELFF; DNA: TGTGCCAGCAGCTTAAGTGGGGGGCCCAACACCGGGGAGCTGTTTTTT
V: TRBV6-1; D: TRBD1; size: -; J: TRBJ2-1; CDR3: CASSRSGTGGANEQFF; DNA: TGTGCCAGCAGTCGGTCCGGGACAGGGGGCGCGAATGAGCAGTTCTTC
V: TRBV12-3/TRBV12-4; D: TRBD1; size: many; J: TRBJ1-2; CDR3: CASSSAVTGGVYGYTF; DNA: TGTGCCAGCAGTTCCGCCGTGACAGGGGGCGTCTATGGCTACACCTTC
V: TRBV4-1; D: TRBD1; size: many; J: TRBJ1-5; CDR3: CASSQSPQGVNQPQHF; DNA: TGCGCCAGCAGCCAAAGTCCCCAGGGGGTCAATCAGCCCCAGCATTTT
V: TRBV5-6; D: TRBD2; size: -; J: TRBJ2-1; CDR3: CASSLWEGSSYNEQFF; DNA: TGTGCCAGCAGCCTCTGGGAGGGGTCCTCCTACAATGAGCAGTTCTTC
V: TRBV27; D: -; size: -; J: TRBJ2-7; CDR3: CASSLMSGYEQYF; DNA: TGTGCCAGCAGTTTAATGTCAGGCTACGAGCAGTACTTC
V: TRBV9; D: TRBD1; size: few; J: TRBJ2-1; CDR3: CASSDRIEDRGQSSYNEQFF; DNA: TGTGCCAGCAGCGACAGAATAGAGGACAGGGGCCAAAGCTCCTACAATGAGCAGTTCTTC